This TCR beta chain was captured by sequencing in a study of technical replicates of blood from several donors. V dropped 3 bases and J dropped 6; count of bases not matched to a gene: 4. The CDR3 sequence is 14 residues long. Germline assignment: CDR1 MGHDK and CDR2 SYGVNS. Sequencing used immunoSEQ multiplex PCR; TCRdb keeps in-frame clones, though not all of them. Seen here are approximately 94,000 clones, 90% to 97% observed once, and the top ten hold 0.36%. A single count supports this clone. V and J are TRBV25-1 and TRBJ2-1, with 8 bases fitting TRBD2. The sequenced sample was T cells isolated from PBMCs. This clonotype originated in a human donor in good health. This CDR3 reads CASSESGSRNEQFF. The CDR3 nucleotides read TGTGCCAGCAGTGAGAGCGGGAGTCGCAATGAGCAGTTCTTC.